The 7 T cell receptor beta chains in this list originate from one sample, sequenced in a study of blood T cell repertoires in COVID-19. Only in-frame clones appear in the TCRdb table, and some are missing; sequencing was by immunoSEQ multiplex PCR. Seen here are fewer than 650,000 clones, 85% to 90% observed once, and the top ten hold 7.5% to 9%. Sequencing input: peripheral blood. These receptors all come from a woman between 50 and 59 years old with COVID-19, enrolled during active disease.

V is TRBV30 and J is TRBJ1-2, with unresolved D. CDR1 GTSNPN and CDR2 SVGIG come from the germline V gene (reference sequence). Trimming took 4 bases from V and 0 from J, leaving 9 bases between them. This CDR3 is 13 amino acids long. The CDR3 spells CAWTAGANYGYTF. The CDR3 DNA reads TGTGCCTGGACGGCTGGAGCTAACTATGGCTACACCTTC.

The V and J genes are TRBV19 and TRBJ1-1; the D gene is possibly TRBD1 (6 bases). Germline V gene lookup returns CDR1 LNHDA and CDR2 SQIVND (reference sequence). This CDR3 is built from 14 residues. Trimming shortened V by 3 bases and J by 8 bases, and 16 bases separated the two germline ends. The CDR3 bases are TGTGCCAGTAGTATCCGACAGGACGCAATCGAAGCTTTCTTT. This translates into CASSIRQDAIEAFF.

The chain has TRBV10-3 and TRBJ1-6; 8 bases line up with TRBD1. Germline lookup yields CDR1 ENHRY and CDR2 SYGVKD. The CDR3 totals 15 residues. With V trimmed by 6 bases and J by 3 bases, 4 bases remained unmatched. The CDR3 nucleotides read TGTGCCATCAGCGGACAGGGAATCTATAATTCACCCCTCCACTTT. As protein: CAISGQGIYNSPLHF.

The CDR3 region is CASSQAGTANSPLHF. In DNA, the CDR3 is TGTGCCAGCAGTCAGGCCGGGACAGCTAATTCACCCCTCCACTTT. The chain couples TRBV28 to TRBJ1-6; TRBD1 agrees at 7 bases. Germline V gene data show CDR1 as MDHEN and CDR2 as SYDVKM. The CDR3 covers 15 residues. The V segment lost 5 bases and the J segment 6 bases; nucleotides outside the gene matches: 7.

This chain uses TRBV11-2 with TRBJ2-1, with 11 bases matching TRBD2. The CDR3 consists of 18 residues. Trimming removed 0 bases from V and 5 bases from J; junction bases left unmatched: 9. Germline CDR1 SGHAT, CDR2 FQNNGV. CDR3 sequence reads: CASSLDLLAGGRDNEQFF. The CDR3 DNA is TGTGCCAGCAGCTTAGATCTCTTAGCGGGGGGGAGGGACAATGAGCAGTTCTTC. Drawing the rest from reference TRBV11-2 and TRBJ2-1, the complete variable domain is EAGVAQSPRYKIIEKRQSVAFWCNPISGHATLYWYQQILGQGPKLLIQFQNNGVVDDSQLPKDRFSAERLKGVDSTLKIQPAKLEDSAVYLCASSLDLLAGGRDNEQFFGPGTRLTVL.

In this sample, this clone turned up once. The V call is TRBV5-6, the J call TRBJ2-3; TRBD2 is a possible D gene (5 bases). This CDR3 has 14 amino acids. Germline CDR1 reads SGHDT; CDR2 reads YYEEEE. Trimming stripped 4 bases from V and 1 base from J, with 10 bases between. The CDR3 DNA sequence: TGTGCCAGCAGCCGCGGGTCTGGCACAGATACGCAGTATTTT. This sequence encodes CASSRGSGTDTQYF. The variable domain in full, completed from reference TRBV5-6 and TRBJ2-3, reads DAGVTQSPTHLIKTRGQQVTLRCSPKSGHDTVSWYQQALGQGPQFIFQYYEEEERQRGNFPDRFSGHQFPNYSSELNVNALLLGDSALYLCASSRGSGTDTQYFGPGTRLTVL.

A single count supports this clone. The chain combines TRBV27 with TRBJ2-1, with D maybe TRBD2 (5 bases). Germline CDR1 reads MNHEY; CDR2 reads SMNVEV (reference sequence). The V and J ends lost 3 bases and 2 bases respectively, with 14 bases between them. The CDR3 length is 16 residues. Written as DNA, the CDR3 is TGTGCCAGCAGTTTCTCCGGACTGGTCGCCTACAATGAGCAGTTCTTC. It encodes CASSFSGLVAYNEQFF.